These 10 T cell receptor beta chains were sequenced from one sample in a study of T cell repertoires in cytomegalovirus infection. MiXCR, applied by TCRdb to the reads, yields one record per CDR3 protein. The table lists hundreds of thousands of distinct CDR3 sequences, roughly 36% of them singletons. These receptors have no identified antigens. The input for sequencing was cultured PBMCs, taken from culture after CMV antigen stimulation. These receptors were collected from a human donor in good health (CMV status not recorded). Some clones in this sample may be carry-over from other donors' samples.

CDR3 amino acids: CASGETGNEKLFF. CDR3 DNA sequence: TGTGCCAGCGGAGAGACAGGAAATGAAAAACTGTTTTTT. The chain links TRBV12-3 or TRBV12-4 to TRBJ1-4; D is perhaps TRBD1 (6 bases). The CDR3 is 13 amino acids. V was cut by 8 bases and J by 5 bases, with 12 bases left in between.

This clonotype was seen only a few times. The V call is TRBV20-1, the J call TRBJ1-1, with TRBD1 identical over 9 bases. The CDR3 is 12 residues long. Losses at the gene ends were 5 bases for V and 7 bases for J; bases not matched to a gene: 5. Germline CDR1 DFQATT, CDR2 SNEGSKA (reference sequence). The CDR3 sequence: CSASNRGLEAFF. For the CDR3, the DNA is TGCAGTGCTTCCAACAGGGGGCTTGAAGCTTTCTTT.

This clonotype was recorded at least ten times. The rearrangement joins TRBV12-3 or TRBV12-4 to TRBJ1-1; 9 bases line up with TRBD1. The CDR3 sequence is 16 residues long. Trimming took 0 bases from V and 1 from J; bases not matched to a gene: 3. The CDR3 nucleotides read TGTGCCAGCAGTTTAGCCCCGGGACAGGGGAACACTGAAGCTTTCTTT. Translated: CASSLAPGQGNTEAFF.

V and J are TRBV7-6 and TRBJ1-6; D is unclear. Germline CDR1 SGHVS, CDR2 FNYEAQ. V lost 5 bases and J lost 7, with 21 bases in between. This CDR3 contains 17 residues. The CDR3 is CASSVGPDENVNSPLHF. CDR3 DNA: TGTGCCAGCAGCGTAGGACCTGATGAAAACGTCAATTCACCCCTCCACTTT. Combining the CDR3 with reference TRBV7-6 and TRBJ1-6 gives the whole variable domain GAGVSQSPRYKVTKRGQDVALRCDPISGHVSLYWYRQALGQGPEFLTYFNYEAQQDKSGLPNDRFSAERPEGSISTLTIQRTEQRDSAMYRCASSVGPDENVNSPLHFGNGTRLTVT.

This clonotype was picked up a small number of times. The chain couples TRBV6-1 to TRBJ2-2; 7 bases match TRBD1. This CDR3 spans 14 amino acids. Germline CDR1 MNHNS, CDR2 SASEGT. V lost 6 bases and J lost 3; bases outside the gene matches: 4. The CDR3 spells CASRRDSHTGELFF. The CDR3 DNA reads TGTGCCAGCAGACGGGACAGCCACACCGGGGAGCTGTTTTTT.

This clonotype was detected ten times or more. The rearrangement joins TRBV7-2 to TRBJ2-5; possible D gene TRBD2, 6 bases. Germline V lookup: CDR1 SGHTA, CDR2 FQGNSA. Between the trimmed V and J ends, which lost 7 bases and 1 base, there was a span of 13 bases. The CDR3 spans 14 residues. CDR3 in amino acids: CASTRSRGQETQYF. In DNA form, the CDR3 reads TGTGCCAGCACTCGGTCGCGGGGCCAAGAGACCCAGTACTTC.

This clonotype was seen a few times. The rearrangement uses TRBV7-2 and TRBJ2-5; D unresolved. In germline, CDR1 is SGHTA, CDR2 FQGNSA. The V end lost 7 bases, the J end lost 5 bases, and 14 bases lay between the germline ends. The CDR3 runs to 13 residues. The CDR3 bases are TGTGCCAGCACCTCCCTCGGGTCGGAGACCCAGTACTTC. Protein sequence: CASTSLGSETQYF.

The chain uses TRBV7-2 and TRBJ2-5; tentatively, D is TRBD2 (6 bases). The V gene lost 10 bases and the J gene lost 1 base, with 13 bases spanning the gap. The CDR3 spans 13 residues. CDR1 and CDR2 (germline): SGHTA, FQGNSA. The CDR3 reads CATGGDPQETQYF. The CDR3, as DNA: TGTGCCACGGGCGGGGACCCCCAAGAGACCCAGTACTTC. Filled out from reference TRBV7-2 and TRBJ2-5, the complete variable domain reads GAGVSQSPSNKVTEKGKDVELRCDPISGHTALYWYRQSLGQGLEFLIYFQGNSAPDKSGLPSDRFSAERTGGSVSTLTIQRTQQEDSAVYLCATGGDPQETQYFGPGTRLLVL.

This clonotype turned up a few times. This chain joins TRBV7-6 and TRBJ2-3; the match to TRBD2 covers 11 bases. V was clipped by 1 base and J by 5 bases; unmatched bases: 2. The CDR3 spans 15 residues. Germline-derived CDR1 and CDR2 are SGHVS and FNYEAQ. In DNA, the CDR3 is TGTGCCAGCAGCTTAGTAGCGGGGGGGAAAGATACGCAGTATTTT. Protein sequence: CASSLVAGGKDTQYF.

This clonotype was seen repeatedly, ten times or more. The chain links TRBV12-3 or TRBV12-4 to TRBJ1-5; 7 bases are shared with TRBD1. With V trimmed by 5 bases and J by 5 bases, 3 bases remained unmatched. The CDR3 has 13 residues. CDR3 region: CASSTTGDQPQHF. In nucleotides, the CDR3 is TGTGCCAGCAGTACAACAGGGGATCAGCCCCAGCATTTT.